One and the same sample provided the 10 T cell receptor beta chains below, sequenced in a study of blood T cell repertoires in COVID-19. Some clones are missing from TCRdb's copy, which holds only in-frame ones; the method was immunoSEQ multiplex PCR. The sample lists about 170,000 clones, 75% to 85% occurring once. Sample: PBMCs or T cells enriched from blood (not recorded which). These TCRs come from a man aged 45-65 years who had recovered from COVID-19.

This CDR3 reads CASPTRGQGRVEKLFF. CDR3 bases: TGTGCCAGTCCAACGCGCGGACAGGGGAGAGTTGAAAAACTGTTTTTT. This sequence joins TRBV19 and TRBJ1-4; 9 bases match TRBD1. The V gene end was trimmed by 8 bases and the J gene end by 7 bases; junction bases not matched to a gene: 14. The CDR3 sequence is 16 residues long. Germline CDR1 is LNHDA and CDR2 is SQIVND (reference sequence).

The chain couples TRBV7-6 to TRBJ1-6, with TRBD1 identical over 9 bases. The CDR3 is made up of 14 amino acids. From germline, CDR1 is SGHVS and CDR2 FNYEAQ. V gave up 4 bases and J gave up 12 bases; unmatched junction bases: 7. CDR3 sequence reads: CASSYGTGKEPLHF. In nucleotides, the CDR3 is TGTGCCAGCAGCTATGGGACAGGGAAGGAACCCCTCCACTTT. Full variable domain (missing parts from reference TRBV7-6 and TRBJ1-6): GAGVSQSPRYKVTKRGQDVALRCDPISGHVSLYWYRQALGQGPEFLTYFNYEAQQDKSGLPNDRFSAERPEGSISTLTIQRTEQRDSAMYRCASSYGTGKEPLHFGNGTRLTVT.

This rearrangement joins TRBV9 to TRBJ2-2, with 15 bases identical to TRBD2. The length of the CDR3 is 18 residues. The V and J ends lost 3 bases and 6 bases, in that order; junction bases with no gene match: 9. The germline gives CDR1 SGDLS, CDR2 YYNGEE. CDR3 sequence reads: CASSAGLAGGLGAGELFF. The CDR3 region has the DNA TGTGCCAGCAGCGCGGGACTAGCGGGGGGACTAGGTGCCGGGGAGCTGTTTTTT.

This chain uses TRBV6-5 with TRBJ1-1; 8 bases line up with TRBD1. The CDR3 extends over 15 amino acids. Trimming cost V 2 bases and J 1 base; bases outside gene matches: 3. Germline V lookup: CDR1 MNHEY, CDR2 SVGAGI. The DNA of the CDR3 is TGTGCCAGCAGTTACCTAGGGACAGGGAACACTGAAGCTTTCTTT. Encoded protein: CASSYLGTGNTEAFF.

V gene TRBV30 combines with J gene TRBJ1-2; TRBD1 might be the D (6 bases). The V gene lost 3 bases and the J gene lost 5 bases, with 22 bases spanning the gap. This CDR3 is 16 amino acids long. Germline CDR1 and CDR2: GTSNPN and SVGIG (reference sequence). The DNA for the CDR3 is TGTGCCTGGAGGGAGACAGGCGGCGGTGGTGGATATGGCTACACCTTC. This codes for CAWRETGGGGGYGYTF.

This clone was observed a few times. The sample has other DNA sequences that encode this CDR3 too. The CDR3: CASSLSPSYEQYF. CDR3 coding DNA: TGTGCCAGCAGTTTAAGCCCCTCCTACGAGCAGTACTTC. V gene TRBV28 combines with J gene TRBJ2-7; D is ambiguous. Germline-derived CDR1 and CDR2 are MDHEN and SYDVKM. V dropped 2 bases and J dropped 0 bases, with 5 bases sitting between them. The CDR3 length is 13 residues.

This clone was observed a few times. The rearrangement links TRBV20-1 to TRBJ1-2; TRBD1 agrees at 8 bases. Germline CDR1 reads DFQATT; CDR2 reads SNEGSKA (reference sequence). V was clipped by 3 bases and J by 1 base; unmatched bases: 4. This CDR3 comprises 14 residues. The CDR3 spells CSASGDRNNYGYTF. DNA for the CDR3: TGCAGTGCTAGTGGGGACAGGAATAACTATGGCTACACCTTC.

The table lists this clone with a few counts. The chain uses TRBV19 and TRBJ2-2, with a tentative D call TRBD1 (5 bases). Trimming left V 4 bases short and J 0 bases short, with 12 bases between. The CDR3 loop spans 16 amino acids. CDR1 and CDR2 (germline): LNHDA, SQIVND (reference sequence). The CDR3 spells CASSTTGYANTGELFF. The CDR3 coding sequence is TGTGCCAGTAGTACCACAGGCTACGCGAACACCGGGGAGCTGTTTTTT.

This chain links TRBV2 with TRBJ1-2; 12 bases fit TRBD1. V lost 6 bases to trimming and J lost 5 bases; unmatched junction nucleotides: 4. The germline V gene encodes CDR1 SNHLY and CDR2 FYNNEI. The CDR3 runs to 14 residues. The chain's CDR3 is CASRGTGGIYGYTF. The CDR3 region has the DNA TGTGCCAGCAGGGGGACAGGGGGCATTTATGGCTACACCTTC.

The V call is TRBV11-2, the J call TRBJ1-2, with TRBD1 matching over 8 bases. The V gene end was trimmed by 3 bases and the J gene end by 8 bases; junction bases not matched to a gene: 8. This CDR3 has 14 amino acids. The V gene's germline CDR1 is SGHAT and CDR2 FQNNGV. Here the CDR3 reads CASSLGQAQYGYTF. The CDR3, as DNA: TGTGCCAGCAGCTTGGGACAGGCCCAATACGGCTACACCTTC.